The 29 T cell receptor beta chains below come from one sample, sequenced in a study of metastatic and nonmetastatic thyroid tumors. TCRdb reanalyzed the PCR reads with MiXCR. Among approximately 28,000 clones listed, about 21% were seen once. All patients were untreated before thyroid surgery. The sequencing input was blood. These TCRs come from a female donor with papillary thyroid cancer or a benign thyroid nodule (not recorded which). Some clones in this sample may be carry-over from other donors' samples.

This clone has just a few counts. The rearrangement uses TRBV10-1 and TRBJ2-7; TRBD2 aligns across 9 bases. The germline V gene has CDR1 WNHNN and CDR2 SYGVQD (reference sequence). Trimming removed 8 bases from V and 5 bases from J; junction bases left unmatched: 7. CDR3 length: 13 residues. CDR3 nucleotide sequence: TGCGCCAGCGCCGGGACTAGCTGCCACGAGCAGTACTTC. It codes for CASAGTSCHEQYF.

J is TRBJ2-3 and V is TRBV30; the match to TRBD2 covers 8 bases. The length of the CDR3 is 16 residues. Losses at the gene ends were 4 bases for V and 6 bases for J; bases not matched to a gene: 15. The germline V gene encodes CDR1 GTSNPN and CDR2 SVGIG (reference sequence). The CDR3 sequence is CAWTPAGGVGFDTQYF. CDR3 bases: TGTGCCTGGACCCCTGCGGGAGGAGTGGGGTTTGATACGCAGTATTTT.

A note on this clone: At one boundary the junction diverges from the germline segment, which might be a read error. V usage is TRBV10-3 and J usage is TRBJ1-6; 9 bases map to TRBD1. The CDR3 consists of 13 residues. Germline V gene lookup returns CDR1 ENHRY and CDR2 SYGVKD. The CDR3 DNA reads as TGCACCACCGTCGACAGGGGGAATTCACCCCTCCACTTT. Amino acid sequence: CTTVDRGNSPLHF.

This clone was seen ten or more times. This chain connects TRBV7-2 to TRBJ2-6; D is possibly TRBD1 (5 bases). Trimming shortened V by 3 bases and J by 3 bases, and 9 bases separated the two germline ends. Germline V CDR1 and CDR2: SGHTA, FQGNSA. The CDR3 covers 15 residues. The CDR3 sequence: CASSFTGVGANVLTF. DNA for the CDR3: TGTGCCAGCAGCTTCACAGGTGTTGGGGCCAACGTCCTGACTTTC.

The chain combines TRBV9 with TRBJ1-3, with unresolved D. Deletions cut 2 bases from V and 2 bases from J, with 11 bases between. The CDR3 has 15 residues. In germline, CDR1 is SGDLS, CDR2 YYNGEE. The chain's CDR3 is CASSVEAGTGNTIYF. DNA of the CDR3: TGTGCCAGCAGCGTTGAGGCGGGTACTGGAAACACCATATATTTT.

This clone was seen repeatedly, ten times or more. The chain uses TRBV6-1 and TRBJ2-7; 9 bases line up with TRBD2. V trimming: 2 bases; J trimming: 4 bases; junction bases outside the gene matches: 0. The CDR3 totals 13 residues. Germline values: CDR1 MNHNS, CDR2 SASEGT. The CDR3 DNA is TGTGCCAGCAGTGAACTAGCGGGGTACGAGCAGTACTTC. Translating it yields CASSELAGYEQYF.

This clone was seen repeatedly, ten times or more. One junction end disagrees with the germline gene, perhaps due to a read error. This chain links TRBV5-6 with TRBJ1-1; the D is unclear. Germline CDR1 SGHDT, CDR2 YYEEEE. This CDR3 has 12 residues. The CDR3 DNA reads as TGTGCCAGCAGACACGGGAACACTGAAACTTTCTTT. Translating gives CASRHGNTETFF.

V gene TRBV19 combines with J gene TRBJ2-1, with TRBD2 matching over 10 bases. The CDR3 contains 14 residues. CDR1 and CDR2 (germline): LNHDA, SQIVND (reference sequence). After removal of 7 bases from V and 6 bases from J, the junction contained 6 bases not matched to a gene. DNA of the CDR3: TGTGCCAGTAATCTCGGGACTAGCGTCAATGAGCAGTTCTTC. Residues: CASNLGTSVNEQFF. Looking up the rest from reference TRBV19 and TRBJ2-1 gives the full variable domain: DGGITQSPKYLFRKEGQNVTLSCEQNLNHDAMYWYRQDPGQGLRLIYYSQIVNDFQKGDIAEGYSVSREKKESFPLTVTSAQKNPTAFYLCASNLGTSVNEQFFGPGTRLTVL.

This clone was counted at least ten times. Different DNA sequences within this sample yield the same CDR3. This chain uses TRBV2 with TRBJ2-3, with D tentatively TRBD1 or TRBD2 (5 bases each). Trimming removed 3 bases from V and 5 bases from J, with 12 bases in between. Per the germline V gene, CDR1 is SNHLY and CDR2 is FYNNEI. The CDR3 extends over 14 amino acids. The CDR3 region is CASSDSQGRDTQYF. DNA of the CDR3: TGTGCCAGCAGTGATAGCCAGGGACGAGATACGCAGTATTTT.

This clone was counted many times. As DNA, the CDR3 is TGTGCCAGCAGTTTATCGTCGGTAGGCAGGGGGACAACAGATACGCAGTATTTT. It codes for CASSLSSVGRGTTDTQYF. The chain joins TRBV27 to TRBJ2-3; the match to TRBD1 covers 7 bases. CDR3 length: 18 amino acids. The ends lost 0 bases at V and 3 bases at J; junction bases unmatched: 12. From germline, CDR1 is MNHEY and CDR2 SMNVEV (reference sequence).

This clone came up many times. V is TRBV15 and J is TRBJ2-5, with 9 bases aligning to TRBD1. CDR1 and CDR2 from the germline V gene are LNHNV and YYDKDF (reference sequence). CDR3 length equals 14 residues. V was pared by 5 bases and J by 2 bases, with 3 bases of the junction left unmatched. CDR3 protein: CATSQDRGQETQYF. CDR3 nucleotides: TGTGCCACCAGCCAAGACAGGGGGCAAGAGACCCAGTACTTC.

For the CDR3, the DNA is TGTGCCAGCACGCGACAGGGGGCGGGTGGCTACACCTTC. Encoded protein: CASTRQGAGGYTF. The chain employs TRBV25-1 and TRBJ1-2; TRBD1 matches 10 bases. This CDR3 is 13 amino acids long. V gave up 7 bases and J gave up 7 bases; unmatched junction bases: 6. Germline V gene lookup returns CDR1 MGHDK and CDR2 SYGVNS.

This clone was observed a few times. The chain has TRBV28 and TRBJ2-7, with D hard to call. This CDR3 has 11 residues. Germline V gene data show CDR1 as MDHEN and CDR2 as SYDVKM. The germline V and J ends were trimmed by 2 bases and 3 bases, with 2 bases remaining between them. CDR3 sequence reads: CASSLGYEQYF. The CDR3 DNA reads TGTGCCAGCAGTTTAGGCTACGAGCAGTACTTC.

The V gene is TRBV5-1, the J gene TRBJ2-3; 12 nucleotides match TRBD2. The trim removed 1 base at V and 5 bases at J, leaving 5 bases unmatched. This CDR3 has 16 residues. The germline V gene has CDR1 SGHRS and CDR2 YFSETQ. CDR3 nucleotide sequence: TGCGCCAGCAGCTTGAGCCTAGCGGGAGGGATAGATACGCAGTATTTT. As protein: CASSLSLAGGIDTQYF.

This clone was seen a handful of times. The chain carries TRBV12-3 or TRBV12-4 and TRBJ1-2; D unclear. V lost 4 bases and J 1 base, leaving 10 bases between the germline ends. The CDR3 has 14 amino acids. CDR3 nucleotides: TGTGCCAGCAGTTCCCTACAGCTTAACTATGGCTACACCTTC. Protein sequence: CASSSLQLNYGYTF.

In its sample, this clone was seen many times. The rearrangement links TRBV12-5 to TRBJ2-1, with D tentatively TRBD2 (7 bases). CDR1 is LGHNT and CDR2 is FRNRAP in the germline V gene. V lost 0 bases, J lost 7 bases, and 16 bases lay in between. This CDR3 is 16 amino acids long. The CDR3 nucleotides are TGTGCTAGTGGTTTGGTACGAGGGGGGGCGCGGAATGAGCAGTTCTTC. This sequence encodes CASGLVRGGARNEQFF.

At least ten counts were recorded for this clone. This chain joins TRBV29-1 and TRBJ2-6; TRBD1 matches at 7 bases. The V gene's germline CDR1 is SQVTM and CDR2 ANQGSEA. With 1 base clipped from V and 0 bases from J, the junction kept 9 bases outside the gene matches. The length of the CDR3 is 18 residues. The CDR3 loop is CSVEAGGRGNSGANVLTF. The CDR3 DNA is TGCAGCGTTGAAGCCGGAGGCAGGGGGAACTCTGGGGCCAACGTCCTGACTTTC.

The V gene is TRBV20-1, the J gene TRBJ1-1, with D perhaps TRBD1 (6 bases). This CDR3 has 13 residues. V was clipped by 3 bases and J by 1 base, with 9 bases between them. Per germline, CDR1 DFQATT and CDR2 SNEGSKA (reference sequence). The CDR3 protein is CSASRGPNTEAFF. CDR3 in DNA: TGCAGTGCTAGCCGGGGGCCGAACACTGAAGCTTTCTTT.

The chain joins TRBV6-2 or TRBV6-3 to TRBJ2-7; no clear D. The germline CDR1 and CDR2 sequences are MNHEY and SVGEGT. The V end lost 7 bases, the J end lost 2 bases, and 9 bases lay between the germline ends. CDR3 size: 12 residues. CDR3 region: CASNGPPYEQYF. The CDR3 DNA reads as TGTGCCAGCAACGGCCCACCCTACGAGCAGTACTTC.

The V and J genes are TRBV28 and TRBJ2-7; D is uncertain. Trimming pared 6 bases from V and 4 bases from J, leaving 16 bases between. CDR1 is MDHEN, CDR2 SYDVKM, per germline. The CDR3 runs 14 residues. The CDR3 reads CASSPPFHSYEQYF. The CDR3 bases are TGTGCCAGCAGCCCCCCTTTTCATAGTTACGAGCAGTACTTC. Looking up the rest from reference TRBV28 and TRBJ2-7 gives the full variable domain: DVKVTQSSRYLVKRTGEKVFLECVQDMDHENMFWYRQDPGLGLRLIYFSYDVKMKEKGDIPEGYSVSREKKERFSLILESASTNQTSMYLCASSPPFHSYEQYFGPGTRLTVT.

This clone was recorded at least ten times. The rearrangement uses TRBV12-5 and TRBJ1-1, with unresolved D. The CDR3 totals 14 residues. The V end was cut by 0 bases, the J end by 6 bases, with 11 bases between. The germline V gene encodes CDR1 LGHNT and CDR2 FRNRAP. In nucleotides, the CDR3 is TGTGCTAGTGGTTTGGTAAGTTGGAATCCTGAAGCTTTCTTT. As protein: CASGLVSWNPEAFF.

This clone was counted between two and nine times. The rearrangement joins TRBV19 to TRBJ2-2, with 8 bases fitting TRBD1. After removal of 5 bases from V and 7 bases from J, the junction contained 3 bases not matched to a gene. CDR3 size: 13 residues. Germline assignment: CDR1 LNHDA and CDR2 SQIVND (reference sequence). DNA for the CDR3: TGTGCCAGTAGTGTACAGGGGGGCGGGGAGCTGTTTTTT. It yields the protein CASSVQGGGELFF.

This chain links TRBV20-1 with TRBJ2-7; D not resolved. This CDR3 comprises 14 residues. Germline values: CDR1 DFQATT, CDR2 SNEGSKA (reference sequence). V was pared by 0 bases and J by 3 bases, with 12 bases between. The CDR3 DNA is TGCAGTGCTAGAGATAACGGACCTCTCTACGAGCAGTACTTC. This sequence encodes CSARDNGPLYEQYF.

This clone has just a few counts. With a much larger clone just one base away, this may be a read error. V usage is TRBV5-8 and J usage is TRBJ1-5, with D possibly being TRBD1 (6 bases). V gave up 6 bases and J gave up 5 bases, with 18 bases separating them. CDR1 is SGHTS and CDR2 is YDEGEE in the germline V gene. CDR3 length: 15 residues. CDR3 in amino acids: CASTLGDRLYQPQHF. CDR3 nucleotides: TGTGCCAGCACCCTTGGTGACAGGTTATATCAGCCCCAGCATTTT.

In this sample, this clone turned up many times. CDR3 DNA: TGTGCCAGCAGCCTTTCGGGACAGGGGATCATAGATACGCAGTATTTT. Protein sequence: CASSLSGQGIIDTQYF. The rearrangement links TRBV3-1 to TRBJ2-3, with TRBD1 matching over 10 bases. The CDR3 has 16 residues. Germline V gene lookup returns CDR1 LGHDT and CDR2 YNNKEL (reference sequence). The junction had 9 bases not matched to a gene; V was cut back by 4 bases and J by 5 bases.

In its sample, this clone was seen many times. The chain uses TRBV7-2 and TRBJ1-4, with D maybe TRBD1 (5 bases). Germline V gene lookup returns CDR1 SGHTA and CDR2 FQGNSA. The CDR3 is made up of 12 amino acids. V lost 5 bases, J lost 8 bases, and 9 bases lay in between. CDR3 residues: CASSLRQEKLFF. The CDR3, as DNA: TGTGCCAGCAGCCTCAGACAGGAAAAACTGTTTTTT. The full variable domain, rest sourced from reference TRBV7-2 and TRBJ1-4, is GAGVSQSPSNKVTEKGKDVELRCDPISGHTALYWYRQSLGQGLEFLIYFQGNSAPDKSGLPSDRFSAERTGGSVSTLTIQRTQQEDSAVYLCASSLRQEKLFFGSGTQLSVL.

In this sample, this clone turned up once. The chain carries TRBV3-1 and TRBJ2-1; D assignment may be TRBD1 or TRBD2 (5 bases each). The CDR3 extends over 14 amino acids. The ends were cut back, 8 bases at V and 5 bases at J, with 16 bases in the middle. From germline, CDR1 is LGHDT and CDR2 YNNKEL (reference sequence). CDR3: CASAWGSGDNEQFF. CDR3 sequence (DNA): TGTGCCAGCGCCTGGGGGAGCGGAGACAATGAGCAGTTCTTC.

This clone was counted at least ten times. CDR3 bases: TGCAGTGCTGGTCAGGGTAGGAGCAATCAGCCCCAGCATTTT. This gives the protein CSAGQGRSNQPQHF. The chain has TRBV20-1 and TRBJ1-5; tentatively, D is TRBD1 (5 bases). V was cut by 5 bases and J by 1 base, with 12 bases left in between. The CDR3 is 14 amino acids. CDR1 is DFQATT, CDR2 SNEGSKA, per germline (reference sequence).

This clone showed up many times. The chain couples TRBV6-6 to TRBJ2-7; the D gene is possibly TRBD2 (7 bases). This CDR3 is 19 amino acids long. Germline V gives CDR1 MNHNY, CDR2 SVGAGI (reference sequence). V dropped 5 bases and J dropped 2 bases, with 28 bases sitting between them. CDR3 nucleotides: TGTGCCAGCAGTCCGGATAGGTCAGGGACGACGGGGGGCCCCTACGAGCAGTACTTC. It translates to CASSPDRSGTTGGPYEQYF.